The clone carrying this TCR beta chain was seen once. Trimming removed 2 bases from V and 1 base from J, with 12 bases in between. In germline, CDR1 is SGHNT, CDR2 YYREEE (reference sequence). There are 15 residues in the CDR3. This sample was taken from a study of blood T cell repertoires in COVID-19. Study context: COVID-19 samples, acute and convalescent, were from the United States, Italy and Spain. PBMCs, B-cell-depleted T cells, or T cells were the source of the cDNA or gDNA that made up the material.

Original analysis: Amplifying reference gene primers gave estimates of nucleated cell counts. Here immunoSEQ multiplex PCR was the method, and the copy in TCRdb shows in-frame clones only, minus some. V and J calls and clone size are copied from that table; D and trimming were computed from the DNA. The table includes over 200,000 clones, 80% to 90% detected once. The sample taken for sequencing was peripheral blood. This TCR was sampled from a man aged 80 or over with acute or convalescent COVID-19. The chain couples TRBV5-4 to TRBJ2-5; possibly TRBD1 for D (5 bases). Here the CDR3 DNA reads TGTGCCAGCAGCTTCAGGGCAAATACCCAAGAGACCCAGTACTTC. It specifies CASSFRANTQETQYF.